Below, 7 T cell receptor beta chains from the same sample are listed, as sequenced in a study of cytomegalovirus exposure and HLA in healthy donors. Primers included in the PCR were 60 Vbeta and 13 Jbeta primers. Sequenced by immunoSEQ multiplex PCR; TCRdb stores in-frame clones only, minus some. Of some 140,000 clones in the sample, 73% were seen once. Material: PBMCs. The receptors shown here come from a woman between 35 and 50 years old in good health and CMV-seronegative.

This clone has just a few counts. One end of the junction fails to match germline, which may point to a read error. The gene calls are TRBV4-1 and TRBJ1-2; the D is unclear. The CDR3 is 15 residues long. Germline-derived CDR1 and CDR2 are MGHRA and YSYEKL. CDR3 DNA sequence: TGCGCCAGCAGCCAAGATTTTTCCACATTCGAGCCGCGGTTCTTC. Protein: CASSQDFSTFEPRFF.

As regards this clone: At one end, the junction sequence differs from germline, possibly due to a read error. The chain is built from TRBV2 and TRBJ1-3; the match to TRBD1 covers 7 bases. This CDR3 region has 15 residues. Germline CDR1 and CDR2: SNHLY and FYNNEI. The CDR3 bases are TGTGCCAGCAGGGAAGGGACAGAGCCGGCCAACACCATATATTTT. Amino acids: CASREGTEPANTIYF.

This chain joins TRBV7-2 and TRBJ2-1; D perhaps matches TRBD2 (5 bases). Germline values: CDR1 SGHTA, CDR2 FQGNSA. This CDR3 spans 13 amino acids. The ends were cut back, 0 bases at V and 9 bases at J, with 9 bases in the middle. The CDR3 coding sequence is TGTGCCAGCAGCTTAGCGAGGGAGTCTGAGCAGTTCTTC. This translates into CASSLARESEQFF. The entire variable domain, with the rest obtained from reference TRBV7-2 and TRBJ2-1, is as follows: GAGVSQSPSNKVTEKGKDVELRCDPISGHTALYWYRQSLGQGLEFLIYFQGNSAPDKSGLPSDRFSAERTGGSVSTLTIQRTQQEDSAVYLCASSLARESEQFFGPGTRLTVL.

The chain links TRBV19 to TRBJ1-5; D perhaps matches TRBD1 (6 bases). This CDR3 is built from 17 residues. V dropped 0 bases and J dropped 3 bases, with 15 bases sitting between them. Germline V gives CDR1 LNHDA, CDR2 SQIVND (reference sequence). CDR3 in DNA: TGTGCCAGTAGTATAGAAGCCGGTGGACAGCTCAATCAGCCCCAGCATTTT. This encodes CASSIEAGGQLNQPQHF.

The rearrangement uses TRBV7-6 and TRBJ2-5, with D possibly matching TRBD2 (6 bases). This CDR3 contains 14 residues. The V end was cut by 9 bases, the J end by 7 bases, with 21 bases between. Germline CDR1 SGHVS, CDR2 FNYEAQ. CDR3 nucleotide sequence: TGTGCCAGTGCCTCTGGGGGGAGCGAAGGGACCCAGTACTTC. Translated: CASASGGSEGTQYF.

The chain carries TRBV5-8 and TRBJ2-4; D perhaps matches TRBD2 (5 bases). Germline V gives CDR1 SGHTS, CDR2 YDEGEE. The CDR3 totals 13 residues. V lost 6 bases and J lost 3, with 10 bases in between. CDR3 nucleotides: TGTGCCAGCACCTCGGGAATCAAAAACATTCAGTACTTC. Residues: CASTSGIKNIQYF.

V is TRBV5-1 and J is TRBJ1-1; 9 bases align to TRBD1. CDR3 length: 15 residues. Per the germline V gene, CDR1 is SGHRS and CDR2 is YFSETQ. The J segment lost 3 bases and the V segment lost 0 bases, leaving 3 bases of the junction unmatched. Here the CDR3 DNA reads TGCGCCAGCAGCTTGGAGGGACAGGGAGACACTGAAGCTTTCTTT. Protein sequence: CASSLEGQGDTEAFF.